What follows is one T cell receptor (beta chain) and its context. Trimming cost V 9 bases and J 8 bases, with 16 bases left between them. This CDR3 spans 12 amino acids. The sample comes from a study of blood T cells in healthy people across ages. The authors ran a second PCR of about 7 to 11 cycles using a sample-barcoded 5' primer and a J-beta primer mix. TCRdb redid the calling of the 5' RACE reads with MiXCR, one entry per CDR3 protein. The table has 1.8 million or so distinct CDR3 sequences, roughly 43% seen once. Source material: blood. This rearrangement joins TRBV12-3 or TRBV12-4 to TRBJ1-2; no clear D. The TCR was taken from a human donor in good health. The CDR3 region has the DNA TGTGCCAGTTCCCGGGATTCGTGGGGCTACACCTTC. Translated: CASSRDSWGYTF.